This record covers a single T cell receptor (beta chain). The target antigen is unknown. This may stem from a read error, because a much larger clone lies one nucleotide away. No DNA is shown, since the ends of the CDR3 on it are uncertain; the CDR3 is the one TCRdb lists. This sample is part of a study of breast tumors, draining lymph nodes, adjacent tissues. With termini counted, the CDR3 has 17 amino acids. Germline V gene data show CDR1 as SQVTM and CDR2 as ANQGSEA. In TCRdb, the multiplex PCR reads were re-called with MiXCR into one record per CDR3 protein. The table lists about 130,000 distinct CDR3 sequences, more than 20% of them singletons. Axillary draining lymph nodes of breast cancer patients supplied the node samples. Study-wide results and caveats: Luminal-like breast cancer showed significantly higher tumor–nontumor repertoire similarity than basal-like. Tumor TCR diversity was below lymph nodes but above nontumor tissue. The lymph node origin of tumor T cells was framed as consistent with a hypothesis, not demonstrated.

The source of this sequence is a female donor with breast cancer. Some clones in this sample may be carry-over from other donors' samples. Sequenced: axillary lymph node tissue. The chain links TRBV29-1 to TRBJ2-5; the D call of TRBD1 is as the table states it, not checked on the DNA. CDR3 amino acids: CSVAGEVGQGAYETQHF.